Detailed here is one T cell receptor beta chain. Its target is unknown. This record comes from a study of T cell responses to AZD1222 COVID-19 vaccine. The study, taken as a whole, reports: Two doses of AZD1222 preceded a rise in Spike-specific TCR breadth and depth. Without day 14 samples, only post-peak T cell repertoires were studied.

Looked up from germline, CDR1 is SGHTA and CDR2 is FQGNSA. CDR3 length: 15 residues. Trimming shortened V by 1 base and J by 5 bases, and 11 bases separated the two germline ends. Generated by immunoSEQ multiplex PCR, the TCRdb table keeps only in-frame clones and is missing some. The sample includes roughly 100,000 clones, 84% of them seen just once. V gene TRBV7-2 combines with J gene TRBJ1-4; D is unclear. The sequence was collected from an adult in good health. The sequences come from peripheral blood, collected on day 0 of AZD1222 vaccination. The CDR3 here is CASSLDGQKNEKLFF. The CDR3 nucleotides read TGTGCCAGCAGCTTAGACGGGCAGAAGAATGAAAAACTGTTTTTT.